This note documents a single T cell receptor (beta chain) sequence. What it binds is not known. The data belong to a study of immune evolution from preneoplasia to lung adenocarcinoma. Study-wide context: HLA loss of heterozygosity: over 5.5% AIS, around 16% MIA, over 30% ADC, none AAH.

Profiled with immunoSEQ multiplex PCR; TCRdb holds only in-frame clones, not every one. The data hold 3,500 to 5,500 clones, with approximately 88% observed a single time. Notes on the study in general: Later-stage lesions appeared to have more T cells, more diversity, less clonality. Top clone share appeared to fall from AAH through AIS, MIA, adenocarcinoma.

Histologic diagnosis was independently verified by two lung pathologists. V was pared by 2 bases and J by 6 bases, with 2 bases of the junction left unmatched. This CDR3 contains 13 residues. Looked up from germline, CDR1 is SGHTA and CDR2 is FQGNSA. The V and J genes are TRBV7-2 and TRBJ2-5; 8 bases are a match to TRBD2. The receptor comes from a person aged 55-80 years with lung adenocarcinoma. Material: FFPE lung adenocarcinoma in situ tissue. This CDR3 reads CASSLRGGQTQYF. DNA of the CDR3: TGTGCCAGCAGCTTACGGGGGGGACAGACCCAGTACTTC.